A selection of T cell receptor beta chains follows, all from one sample in a study of CD4+ T cells in melanoma. Profiled with immunoSEQ multiplex PCR; TCRdb holds only in-frame clones, not every one. In the table there are some 13,000 clones, approximately 80% of which are singletons. Specimen: cells from a culture (not recorded whether cultured in vitro). These receptors all stem from a human donor with melanoma. Each CDR3 is given with its conserved first and last residue. Each record gives: clone size, J gene, V gene, D gene, CDR3 DNA, CDR3 protein. A D gene is named only where the DNA matches it firmly. The size of a clone is reported for some rows only, either as once, few or many, or as a class for expanded clones.

clone size: -
J gene: TRBJ2-3
V gene: TRBV5-1
D gene: TRBD2
CDR3 DNA: TGCGCCAGCAGCTTGGCCACTAGCGGGGGGGCAGCAGATACGCAGTATTTT
CDR3 protein: CASSLATSGGAADTQYF

clone size: -
J gene: TRBJ1-2
V gene: TRBV27
D gene: -
CDR3 DNA: TGTGCCAGCAGTCCCTCAGGCGTGGGCTATGGCTACACCTTC
CDR3 protein: CASSPSGVGYGYTF

clone size: -
J gene: TRBJ1-6
V gene: TRBV5-6
D gene: -
CDR3 DNA: TGTGCCAGCAGCTTGCAGGCGTCACCCCTCCACTTT
CDR3 protein: CASSLQASPLHF

clone size: -
J gene: TRBJ2-5
V gene: TRBV9
D gene: -
CDR3 DNA: TGTGCCAGCAGCGTAGGGGGGGCCGAGGAGACCCAGTACTTC
CDR3 protein: CASSVGGAEETQYF

clone size: -
J gene: TRBJ2-1
V gene: TRBV7-9
D gene: -
CDR3 DNA: TGTGCCAGCGGGGGCCAGAGCTCCTACAATGAGCAGTTCTTC
CDR3 protein: CASGGQSSYNEQFF

clone size: -
J gene: TRBJ1-3
V gene: TRBV7-2
D gene: -
CDR3 DNA: TGTGCCAGCAGCCTGGGAGCAGAGAACGTTGGAAACACCATATATTTT
CDR3 protein: CASSLGAENVGNTIYF

clone size: -
J gene: TRBJ1-6
V gene: TRBV6-5
D gene: -
CDR3 DNA: TGTGCCAGCAGTTTGGAGCGGAGCCCGGATTCACCCCTCCACTTT
CDR3 protein: CASSLERSPDSPLHF

clone size: -
J gene: TRBJ2-5
V gene: TRBV15
D gene: -
CDR3 DNA: TGTGCCACCAGCAGAGATTTGGCGGACCCGAGAAGCCAGTACTTC
CDR3 protein: CATSRDLADPRSQYF

clone size: -
J gene: TRBJ2-5
V gene: TRBV5-1
D gene: TRBD2
CDR3 DNA: TGCGCCAGCAGCTTTTCTCCGGGGGGCCAAGAGACCCAGTACTTC
CDR3 protein: CASSFSPGGQETQYF

clone size: -
J gene: TRBJ1-2
V gene: TRBV5-6
D gene: TRBD1
CDR3 DNA: TGTGCCAGCAGCTGGACAGGGGCCGGCTACACCTTC
CDR3 protein: CASSWTGAGYTF

clone size: -
J gene: TRBJ2-3
V gene: TRBV30
D gene: -
CDR3 DNA: TGTGCCTGGGACCACACAGATACGCAGTATTTT
CDR3 protein: CAWDHTDTQYF

clone size: -
J gene: TRBJ2-3
V gene: TRBV7-2
D gene: TRBD2
CDR3 DNA: TGTGCCAGCAGCTTATCGCTAGCGGAAGGCACAGATACGCAGTATTTT
CDR3 protein: CASSLSLAEGTDTQYF

clone size: few
J gene: TRBJ2-2
V gene: TRBV7-8
D gene: TRBD2
CDR3 DNA: TGTGCCAGCAGCTTAGGCTCGGGGGGCACCGGGGAGCTGTTTTTT
CDR3 protein: CASSLGSGGTGELFF

clone size: -
J gene: TRBJ1-2
V gene: TRBV11-2
D gene: -
CDR3 DNA: TGTGCCAGCAGCTCCGATTGGAATGAGTATGGCTACACCTTC
CDR3 protein: CASSSDWNEYGYTF

clone size: -
J gene: TRBJ1-1
V gene: TRBV19
D gene: TRBD1
CDR3 DNA: TGTGCCAGTAGTCGAGGGACAGCGAACACTGAAGCTTTCTTT
CDR3 protein: CASSRGTANTEAFF

clone size: -
J gene: TRBJ1-3
V gene: TRBV19
D gene: -
CDR3 DNA: TGTGCCAGTAGTATTGGTAGGAGAAACACCATATATTTT
CDR3 protein: CASSIGRRNTIYF

clone size: -
J gene: TRBJ1-1
V gene: TRBV14
D gene: -
CDR3 DNA: TGTGCCAGCAGCCCCTCTAACTGGGGCACTGAAGCTTTCTTT
CDR3 protein: CASSPSNWGTEAFF